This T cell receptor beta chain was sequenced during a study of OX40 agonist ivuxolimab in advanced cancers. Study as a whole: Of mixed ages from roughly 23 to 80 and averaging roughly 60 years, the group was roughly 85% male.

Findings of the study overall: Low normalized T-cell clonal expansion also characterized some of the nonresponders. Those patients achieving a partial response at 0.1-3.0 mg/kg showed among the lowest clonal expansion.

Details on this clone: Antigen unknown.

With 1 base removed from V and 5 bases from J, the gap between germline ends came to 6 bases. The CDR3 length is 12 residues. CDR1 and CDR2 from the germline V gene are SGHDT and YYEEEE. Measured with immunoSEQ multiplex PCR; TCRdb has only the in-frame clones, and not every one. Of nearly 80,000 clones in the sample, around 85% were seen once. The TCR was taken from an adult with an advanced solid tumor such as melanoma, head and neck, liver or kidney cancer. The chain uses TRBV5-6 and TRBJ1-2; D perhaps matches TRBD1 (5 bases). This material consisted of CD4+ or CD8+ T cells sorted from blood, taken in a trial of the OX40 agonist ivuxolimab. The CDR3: CASSLSGYGYTF. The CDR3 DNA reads TGTGCCAGCAGCTTGTCAGGGTATGGCTACACCTTC.